This TCR beta chain came from a study of PD-1 blockade in mismatch repair-deficient tumors. Sequenced by immunoSEQ multiplex PCR; TCRdb stores in-frame clones only, minus some. The sample carries some 120,000 clones, about 90% recorded once. Per germline, CDR1 SGHRS and CDR2 YFSETQ. The CDR3 has 15 amino acids. V gave up 2 bases and J gave up 0 bases, with 11 bases separating them. The clonotype comes from an adult with mismatch repair-deficient cancer. This chain uses TRBV5-1 with TRBJ1-2; D may be TRBD1 (6 bases). The specimen was peripheral blood, collected 72 weeks after starting pembrolizumab. The DNA of the CDR3 is TGCGCCAGCAGCTTCCCGGGACAAACTAACTATGGCTACACCTTC. Amino acid sequence: CASSFPGQTNYGYTF.